A single sample gave rise to the 15 T cell receptor beta chains below, sequenced in a study of monozygotic twins with inflammatory bowel disease. Reprocessing the 5' RACE reads, TCRdb reports a single entry for every CDR3 protein and omits DNA. This sample contains roughly 300,000 distinct CDR3 sequences. The sample consisted of blood. These receptors were collected from a human donor with ulcerative colitis or Crohn's disease, or a healthy co-twin of an affected twin (not recorded which).

The chain links TRBV7-9 to TRBJ2-1. The CDR3 is made up of 16 amino acids. Germline V gene data show CDR1 as SEHNR and CDR2 as FQNEAQ (reference sequence). CDR3: CASSQRLASSYNEQFF.

CDR3 protein: CSAMFFENTGELFF. The rearrangement joins TRBV20-1 to TRBJ2-2. Germline V gene data show CDR1 as DFQATT and CDR2 as SNEGSKA (reference sequence). CDR3 length: 14 amino acids.

The rearrangement links TRBV19 to TRBJ1-5; lacking DNA, the TRBD1 call made by TCRdb goes unchecked. The germline V gene encodes CDR1 LNHDA and CDR2 SQIVND (reference sequence). This CDR3 region has 15 residues. CDR3: CATHKQGTSNQPQHF.

J is TRBJ2-7 and V is TRBV12-3 or TRBV12-4; TCRdb's assignment of TRBD1 cannot be checked, as there is no DNA. CDR3 length: 13 amino acids. The CDR3 loop is CASSLQGNYEQYF.

The rearrangement links TRBV20-1 to TRBJ2-2; TCRdb's D call, TRBD2, is unchecked because there is no DNA. CDR1 is DFQATT, CDR2 SNEGSKA, per germline (reference sequence). CDR3 length: 16 residues. CDR3 loop: CSARPLSGGNTGELFF.

The chain is built from TRBV19 and TRBJ2-7; TCRdb selects TRBD2, and the lack of DNA leaves this call unchecked. Germline CDR1 reads LNHDA; CDR2 reads SQIVND (reference sequence). The CDR3 loop spans 13 amino acids. This CDR3 is CASSKERAYEQYF.

V usage is TRBV24-1 and J usage is TRBJ1-3; TCRdb reports TRBD1, a call that lacks DNA to check it against. The germline gives CDR1 KGHDR, CDR2 SFDVKD. This CDR3 comprises 16 residues. The chain's CDR3 is CATSDHRGLAGNTIYF.

This chain links TRBV7-9 with TRBJ1-4; TCRdb returns TRBD1, unconfirmable since there is no DNA. Per the germline V gene, CDR1 is SEHNR and CDR2 is FQNEAQ (reference sequence). The CDR3 consists of 16 residues. The CDR3: CASSFRGGTTNEKLFF. Drawing the rest from reference TRBV7-9 and TRBJ1-4, the complete variable domain is DTGVSQNPRHKITKRGQNVTFRCDPISEHNRLYWYRQTLGQGPEFLTYFQNEAQLEKSRLLSDRFSAERPKGSFSTLEIQRTEQGDSAMYLCASSFRGGTTNEKLFFGSGTQLSVL.

The chain's CDR3 is CASSPLSRALHGETQYF. V is TRBV18 and J is TRBJ2-5; lacking DNA, the TRBD2 call made by TCRdb goes unchecked. The CDR3 has 17 amino acids. The germline CDR1 and CDR2 sequences are KGHSH and LQKENI.

The chain carries TRBV5-1 and TRBJ1-6. Germline V gene lookup returns CDR1 SGHRS and CDR2 YFSETQ. The CDR3 has 15 residues. The CDR3 loop is CASSLGSGTSSPLHF.

The chain is built from TRBV5-1 and TRBJ2-1; TCRdb gives TRBD1 as the D gene, but with no DNA this cannot be confirmed. CDR1 and CDR2 (germline): SGHRS, YFSETQ. The CDR3 is 14 amino acids. CDR3 protein: CASRSGRDSNEQFF. Full variable domain (remainder filled in from reference TRBV5-1 and TRBJ2-1): KAGVTQTPRYLIKTRGQQVTLSCSPISGHRSVSWYQQTPGQGLQFLFEYFSETQRNKGNFPGRFSGRQFSNSRSEMNVSTLELGDSALYLCASRSGRDSNEQFFGPGTRLTVL.

The rearrangement links TRBV20-1 to TRBJ2-5; no DNA is available, so the TRBD1 call from TCRdb remains unchecked. There are 13 residues in the CDR3. The germline V gene has CDR1 DFQATT and CDR2 SNEGSKA (reference sequence). The CDR3 is CSAARQSKETQYF.

V and J are TRBV2 and TRBJ1-2; the TRBD1 assignment by TCRdb is unverifiable without DNA. Germline loops: CDR1 SNHLY, CDR2 FYNNEI. The CDR3 is 17 residues long. The CDR3 here is CASSPFQGARLAIGYTF. Full variable domain (outside the CDR3, taken from reference TRBV2 and TRBJ1-2): EPEVTQTPSHQVTQMGQEVILRCVPISNHLYFYWYRQILGQKVEFLVSFYNNEISEKSEIFDDQFSVERPDGSNFTLKIRSTKLEDSAMYFCASSPFQGARLAIGYTFGSGTRLTVV.

The chain carries TRBV3-1 and TRBJ1-2; TCRdb outputs TRBD1, but without DNA this stays unchecked. The CDR3 runs to 19 residues. Germline V lookup: CDR1 LGHDT, CDR2 YNNKEL (reference sequence). This CDR3 reads CASSNADRDSKLSNYGYTF.

The V and J genes are TRBV29-1 and TRBJ2-6. The CDR3 is 15 amino acids. Germline V gene lookup returns CDR1 SQVTM and CDR2 ANQGSEA. The CDR3 spells CSVEDRGFGANVLTF.